The 16 T cell receptor beta chains below all came from one sample that was sequenced in a study of monozygotic twins with inflammatory bowel disease. TCRdb re-analyzed the 5' RACE reads; it lists each CDR3 protein once, without DNA. The listing records a few hundred thousand distinct CDR3 sequences. The specimen was blood. Receptor source: a human donor with ulcerative colitis or Crohn's disease, or a healthy co-twin of an affected twin (not recorded which).

The J gene is TRBJ1-1, the V gene TRBV2; TCRdb proposes TRBD1, but this gene call is untestable without DNA. The germline gives CDR1 SNHLY, CDR2 FYNNEI. The CDR3 is 18 residues long. The CDR3 protein is CASCQIKTGALMNTEAFF.

This chain links TRBV6-5 with TRBJ1-5. Per germline, CDR1 MNHEY and CDR2 SVGAGI. CDR3 length: 13 residues. The CDR3 is CASRRGPNQPQHF.

V gene TRBV7-9 combines with J gene TRBJ2-2; as DNA is missing, the TRBD1 call by TCRdb cannot be tested. CDR1 and CDR2 (germline): SEHNR, FQNEAQ (reference sequence). CDR3 length: 16 residues. CDR3 amino acids: CASSSRTGEATGELFF.

The chain has TRBV7-9 and TRBJ2-7; checking the TCRdb D call of TRBD1 is not possible without DNA. Germline V lookup: CDR1 SEHNR, CDR2 FQNEAQ (reference sequence). This CDR3 comprises 14 residues. The CDR3 region is CASSLVGPIYEQYF.

The chain carries TRBV6-5 and TRBJ1-2; TCRdb's D call, TRBD1, is unchecked because there is no DNA. The CDR3 is made up of 14 amino acids. Germline loops: CDR1 MNHEY, CDR2 SVGAGI. The CDR3 spells CASSNHGLSYGYTF.

This chain uses TRBV6-1 with TRBJ1-1; TCRdb's D call of TRBD1 is untestable without DNA. CDR3 length equals 18 residues. Germline V gives CDR1 MNHNS, CDR2 SASEGT. The CDR3 region is CASSALGTGARGVTEAFF.

The chain is built from TRBV5-5 and TRBJ1-1; TCRdb's D gene call, TRBD1, goes unchecked for lack of DNA. Looked up from germline, CDR1 is SGHKS and CDR2 is YYEKEE (reference sequence). This CDR3 is built from 13 residues. CDR3 amino acids: CASSPGPTFEAFF.

The chain joins TRBV20-1 to TRBJ2-2; TCRdb gives TRBD1 as the D gene, but with no DNA this cannot be confirmed. In germline, CDR1 is DFQATT, CDR2 SNEGSKA (reference sequence). This CDR3 spans 19 amino acids. The CDR3 spells CSAPPISPGTLSNTGELFF.

This sequence joins TRBV20-1 and TRBJ2-7. The V gene's germline CDR1 is DFQATT and CDR2 SNEGSKA (reference sequence). This CDR3 comprises 13 residues. CDR3 residues: CSAIHGSSYEQYF.

The genes are TRBV6-6 and TRBJ2-7; the TCRdb D gene call, TRBD1, has no DNA to confirm it. This CDR3 is 12 amino acids long. Germline CDR1 MNHNY, CDR2 SVGAGI (reference sequence). This chain's CDR3 is CASSYARGEQYF.

This chain connects TRBV6-2 or TRBV6-3 to TRBJ2-2; TCRdb lists TRBD1, though no DNA is available to test this call. Looked up from germline, CDR1 is MNHEY and CDR2 is SVGEGT. The CDR3 loop spans 16 amino acids. The CDR3 loop reads CASTQSRDVNTGELFF.

This rearrangement joins TRBV5-6 to TRBJ2-3; the D gene TCRdb calls, TRBD1, cannot be checked with no DNA. Germline V lookup: CDR1 SGHDT, CDR2 YYEEEE. The CDR3 covers 14 residues. The CDR3 region is CASSLTRDADTQYF.

V usage is TRBV12-3 or TRBV12-4 and J usage is TRBJ2-3; there is no DNA to check the TCRdb D call of TRBD1. The CDR3 totals 13 residues. CDR3 loop: CASRAGAMDTQYF.

V usage is TRBV11-3 and J usage is TRBJ2-3. CDR1 SGHNT and CDR2 YENEEA come from the germline V gene. The CDR3 has 13 amino acids. CDR3 sequence: CASSLYFADTQYF.

J is TRBJ1-1 and V is TRBV4-2. Germline CDR1 is LGHNA and CDR2 is YNFKEQ. This CDR3 is built from 15 residues. The CDR3: CASSQDIFGNTEAFF.

V and J are TRBV20-1 and TRBJ2-5; TCRdb indicates TRBD2, and absent DNA this call remains unverified. Germline lookup yields CDR1 DFQATT and CDR2 SNEGSKA (reference sequence). This CDR3 is 14 amino acids long. CDR3: CSAPKDLAGVDQYF.